This passage covers 11 T cell receptor beta chains from one sample sequenced in a study of siplizumab effects on memory and regulatory T cells. The repertoire was sequenced with immunoSEQ multiplex PCR; TCRdb's copy has only in-frame clones and lacks some. The data contain 40,000 to 45,000 clones, roughly 90% of them singletons. The sample taken for sequencing was naive CD4+ T cells sorted from blood. These receptors all come from a human donor in good health.

This chain joins TRBV2 and TRBJ1-1; possible D gene TRBD1, 5 bases. Trimming left V 5 bases short and J 7 bases short, with 11 bases between. The CDR3 is made up of 12 amino acids. Germline CDR1 reads SNHLY; CDR2 reads FYNNEI. The CDR3 sequence: CASSQQGGEAFF. The CDR3, as DNA: TGTGCCAGCAGTCAGCAGGGTGGTGAAGCTTTCTTT.

The chain employs TRBV5-1 and TRBJ2-5; 9 bases agree with TRBD1. Trimming at V came to 2 bases and at J to 5 bases, leaving 4 bases not matched to a gene. This CDR3 is built from 14 residues. Germline V gives CDR1 SGHRS, CDR2 YFSETQ. The CDR3 DNA sequence: TGCGCCAGCAGCTTAAACAGGGGGCGCGAGACCCAGTACTTC. Residues: CASSLNRGRETQYF.

This chain links TRBV19 with TRBJ1-1; perhaps TRBD1 as D (6 bases). V gave up 3 bases and J gave up 1 base, with 6 bases separating them. This CDR3 contains 13 residues. Germline V gene sequence: CDR1 LNHDA, CDR2 SQIVND (reference sequence). For the CDR3, the DNA is TGTGCCAGTAGTATCAGGGGGAACACTGAAGCTTTCTTT. Residues: CASSIRGNTEAFF.

The chain joins TRBV2 to TRBJ2-7; perhaps TRBD2 as D (6 bases). Per germline, CDR1 SNHLY and CDR2 FYNNEI. The CDR3 contains 22 residues. Trimming removed 7 bases at V and 7 bases at J, with 44 bases between. CDR3 loop: CASNTPGSWGEEFKFYTGEQYF. For the CDR3, the DNA is TGTGCCAGCAATACACCCGGGAGTTGGGGAGAGGAGTTTAAATTTTATACGGGGGAGCAGTACTTC. Filled out from reference TRBV2 and TRBJ2-7, the complete variable domain reads EPEVTQTPSHQVTQMGQEVILRCVPISNHLYFYWYRQILGQKVEFLVSFYNNEISEKSEIFDDQFSVERPDGSNFTLKIRSTKLEDSAMYFCASNTPGSWGEEFKFYTGEQYFGPGTRLTVT.

This chain joins TRBV18 and TRBJ1-1; D gene ambiguous. V lost 3 bases and J 0 bases, leaving 11 bases between the germline ends. Looked up from germline, CDR1 is KGHSH and CDR2 is LQKENI. CDR3 length: 15 amino acids. CDR3 nucleotides: TGTGCCAGCTCACCGAGTTTGGATATGAACACTGAAGCTTTCTTT. Translation: CASSPSLDMNTEAFF.

This rearrangement joins TRBV11-2 to TRBJ2-1; 10 bases agree with TRBD1. This CDR3 region has 16 residues. With V trimmed by 5 bases and J by 7 bases, 11 bases remained unmatched. From germline, CDR1 is SGHAT and CDR2 FQNNGV. The CDR3 is CASSPDWDRGSNEQFF. The CDR3 nucleotides read TGTGCCAGCAGCCCTGATTGGGACAGGGGATCAAATGAGCAGTTCTTC.

V gene TRBV10-1 combines with J gene TRBJ2-3; TRBD1 matches at 11 bases. Germline loops: CDR1 WNHNN, CDR2 SYGVQD (reference sequence). V was pared by 6 bases and J by 4 bases, with 3 bases of the junction left unmatched. The CDR3 runs to 14 residues. CDR3 loop: CASRRDRGADTQYF. The CDR3 DNA reads as TGCGCCAGCAGACGGGACAGGGGGGCAGATACGCAGTATTTT.

Here the CDR3 reads CATSRTAGVAGGRLHEQYF. CDR3 coding DNA: TGTGCCACCAGCAGGACCGCCGGGGTAGCGGGAGGTAGATTACACGAGCAGTACTTC. The chain combines TRBV15 with TRBJ2-7; 10 bases align to TRBD2. CDR1 and CDR2 (germline): LNHNV, YYDKDF (reference sequence). The CDR3 is 19 residues long. The V and J ends lost 3 bases and 5 bases, in that order; junction bases with no gene match: 19.

This clone occurred a few times. The chain couples TRBV2 to TRBJ1-1; D gene unclear. CDR1 is SNHLY, CDR2 FYNNEI, per germline. The CDR3 extends over 11 amino acids. V was clipped by 1 base and J by 8 bases, with 5 bases between them. In DNA, the CDR3 is TGTGCCAGCAGTGAAGTCCTCGAAGCTTTCTTT. Translation: CASSEVLEAFF.

The V and J genes are TRBV18 and TRBJ1-3, with D possibly being TRBD1 (5 bases). The germline V gene has CDR1 KGHSH and CDR2 LQKENI. The CDR3 runs to 19 residues. V lost 6 bases to trimming and J lost 1 base, with 25 bases between them. The CDR3 region has the DNA TGTGCCAGCTCGCCGTGGGTACTGGGACCCTCCCTTTCTGGAAACACCATATATTTT. This translates into CASSPWVLGPSLSGNTIYF.

The rearrangement uses TRBV2 and TRBJ1-1; no clear D. The CDR3 consists of 11 residues. The V gene lost 11 bases and the J gene lost 4 bases, with 11 bases spanning the gap. The germline V gene encodes CDR1 SNHLY and CDR2 FYNNEI. The CDR3 sequence is CAHQVLTEAFF. The CDR3 region has the DNA TGTGCCCACCAGGTCCTCACTGAAGCTTTCTTT.